The present T cell receptor beta chain was sequenced within a study of cytomegalovirus exposure and HLA in healthy donors. The CDR3 is 15 residues long. The germline V gene encodes CDR1 LNHDA and CDR2 SQIVND (reference sequence). V lost 1 base and J 0 bases, leaving 8 bases between the germline ends. PCR involved 60 Vbeta and 13 Jbeta primers. Repertoires were generated with immunoSEQ multiplex PCR, while TCRdb's copy carries only in-frame clones and drops some. In total, the table holds about 140,000 clones. The specimen sequenced was PBMCs. V gene TRBV19 combines with J gene TRBJ2-3; D is perhaps TRBD2 (5 bases). The source of this sequence is a male donor in good health and CMV-seronegative. The CDR3 DNA reads TGTGCCAGTAGTATAGGCGGCGGGAGCACAGATACGCAGTATTTT. Its translation: CASSIGGGSTDTQYF.